Below are 17 T cell receptor beta chains sequenced from a single sample in a study of blood T cell repertoires in COVID-19. TCRdb's copy holds only in-frame clones and misses some; the assay was immunoSEQ multiplex PCR. The sample includes about 260,000 clones, 84% of them seen just once. The specimen sequenced was peripheral blood. The receptor source for this set is a woman aged 35 to 49 who had recovered from COVID-19.

V usage is TRBV7-2 and J usage is TRBJ1-2; 9 bases match TRBD1. The germline CDR1 and CDR2 sequences are SGHTA and FQGNSA. CDR3 length: 14 amino acids. The ends lost 4 bases at V and 3 bases at J; junction bases unmatched: 3. The CDR3 nucleotides are TGTGCCAGCAGCTCTGGACAGGGGTACTATGGCTACACCTTC. Its protein is CASSSGQGYYGYTF.

The chain recombines TRBV7-2 with TRBJ2-2; TRBD2 aligns across 13 bases. Trimming cost V 5 bases and J 2 bases; bases outside gene matches: 5. Germline V gene data show CDR1 as SGHTA and CDR2 as FQGNSA. This CDR3 has 17 amino acids. CDR3 DNA: TGTGCCAGCAGCACGGGACTAGCGGGATTAAACACCGGGGAGCTGTTTTTT. As protein: CASSTGLAGLNTGELFF.

The V and J genes are TRBV5-1 and TRBJ1-3, with D possibly being TRBD1 (6 bases). CDR3 size: 17 residues. CDR1 is SGHRS, CDR2 YFSETQ, per germline. V was pared by 3 bases and J by 0 bases, with 16 bases between. CDR3 amino acids: CASSSHHGQSSGNTIYF. The CDR3 DNA sequence: TGCGCCAGCAGCTCCCACCACGGACAGAGCTCTGGAAACACCATATATTTT.

The V and J genes are TRBV2 and TRBJ1-5; D gene unclear. CDR1 and CDR2 (germline): SNHLY, FYNNEI. V lost 3 bases, J lost 6 bases, and 12 bases lay in between. The CDR3 covers 14 residues. The CDR3 spells CASSEWRGPQPQHF. The CDR3 DNA reads as TGTGCCAGCAGTGAGTGGCGGGGTCCTCAGCCCCAGCATTTT.

J is TRBJ1-1 and V is TRBV3-1 (or the pseudogene TRBV3-2); perhaps TRBD1 as D (6 bases). CDR1 is LGHDT and CDR2 is YNNKEL in the germline V gene (reference sequence). This CDR3 contains 14 residues. V lost 1 base, J lost 4 bases, and 10 bases lay in between. The DNA for the CDR3 is TGTGCCAGCAGCCAAGCAGGGGCCGGCACTGAAGCTTTCTTT. It specifies CASSQAGAGTEAFF.

This chain joins TRBV19 and TRBJ2-5; 8 nucleotides match TRBD1. Germline V CDR1 and CDR2: LNHDA, SQIVND (reference sequence). This CDR3 is built from 15 residues. Trimming at V came to 3 bases and at J to 2 bases, leaving 5 bases not matched to a gene. Here the CDR3 reads CASSIPGQGQETQYF. In DNA, the CDR3 is TGTGCCAGTAGTATCCCCGGACAGGGACAAGAGACCCAGTACTTC.

The J gene is TRBJ2-1, the V gene TRBV7-9, with 10 bases identical to TRBD2. V lost 5 bases to trimming and J lost 8 bases; unmatched junction nucleotides: 12. This CDR3 is built from 16 residues. Germline CDR1 is SEHNR and CDR2 is FQNEAQ (reference sequence). The CDR3 loop is CASSRWLAGVDDEQFF. The CDR3 DNA reads TGTGCCAGCAGCCGGTGGCTAGCGGGGGTCGACGATGAGCAGTTCTTC.

The chain links TRBV6-2 or TRBV6-3 to TRBJ1-5; D perhaps matches TRBD1 (5 bases). Germline V CDR1 and CDR2: MNHEY, SVGEGT. This CDR3 spans 17 amino acids. The V end was cut by 0 bases, the J end by 1 base, with 13 bases between. CDR3 sequence reads: CASSYSGGRGSNQPQHF. The CDR3 bases are TGTGCCAGCAGTTACTCCGGGGGGAGAGGGAGCAATCAGCCCCAGCATTTT.

V usage is TRBV5-1 and J usage is TRBJ1-2; a weak D match, TRBD1 (5 bases). V was pared by 0 bases and J by 0 bases, with 15 bases between. Germline assignment: CDR1 SGHRS and CDR2 YFSETQ. CDR3 length: 17 residues. CDR3 loop: CASSLEPRGIANYGYTF. The CDR3 nucleotides are TGCGCCAGCAGCTTGGAGCCCCGGGGGATAGCTAACTATGGCTACACCTTC.

The chain employs TRBV3-1 (or the pseudogene TRBV3-2) and TRBJ1-4; D call uncertain. The CDR3 runs 14 residues. V was trimmed by 1 base and J by 3 bases, leaving 6 bases between them. Germline V gene lookup returns CDR1 LGHDT and CDR2 YNNKEL (reference sequence). The CDR3 DNA reads as TGTGCCAGCAGCCAAGGACTGGCTAATGAAAAACTGTTTTTT. Its translation is CASSQGLANEKLFF.

V gene TRBV6-5 combines with J gene TRBJ2-7; TRBD1 matches 7 bases. Germline V gene data show CDR1 as MNHEY and CDR2 as SVGAGI. CDR3 length: 13 residues. The J segment lost 6 bases and the V segment lost 1 base, leaving 3 bases of the junction unmatched. The CDR3 protein is CASSYFRDSEQYF. The CDR3 coding sequence is TGTGCCAGCAGTTACTTCCGGGACAGCGAGCAGTACTTC.

A few counts support this clone. The chain is built from TRBV28 and TRBJ1-1, with D perhaps matching TRBD1 (6 bases). The CDR3 extends over 15 amino acids. Germline loops: CDR1 MDHEN, CDR2 SYDVKM. Trimming removed 1 base at V and 5 bases at J, with 14 bases between. The chain's CDR3 is CASSLFVGGRTEAFF. The CDR3 DNA sequence: TGTGCCAGCAGTTTATTTGTAGGGGGAAGAACTGAAGCTTTCTTT.

CDR3 nucleotide sequence: TGTGCCAGCAGTGCAAGGGGGACCACTGAAGCTTTCTTT. Its translation is CASSARGTTEAFF. The chain uses TRBV6-6 and TRBJ1-1, with D possibly being TRBD1 (6 bases). The V gene lost 5 bases and the J gene lost 4 bases, with 11 bases spanning the gap. The CDR3 has 13 amino acids. Germline-derived CDR1 and CDR2 are MNHNY and SVGAGI (reference sequence).

The V and J genes are TRBV5-1 and TRBJ2-1; 10 bases align to TRBD2. CDR1 and CDR2 from the germline V gene are SGHRS and YFSETQ. This CDR3 has 14 residues. V gave up 5 bases and J gave up 8 bases; unmatched junction bases: 7. The CDR3 loop is CASSRTSGADEQFF. CDR3 sequence (DNA): TGCGCCAGCAGTAGGACTAGCGGTGCGGATGAGCAGTTCTTC. Variable domain in full (rest from reference TRBV5-1 and TRBJ2-1): KAGVTQTPRYLIKTRGQQVTLSCSPISGHRSVSWYQQTPGQGLQFLFEYFSETQRNKGNFPGRFSGRQFSNSRSEMNVSTLELGDSALYLCASSRTSGADEQFFGPGTRLTVL.

This rearrangement joins TRBV5-1 to TRBJ2-3, with 7 bases fitting TRBD1. This CDR3 comprises 15 residues. Germline-derived CDR1 and CDR2 are SGHRS and YFSETQ. After removal of 0 bases from V and 4 bases from J, the junction contained 5 bases not matched to a gene. CDR3 in DNA: TGCGCCAGCAGCTTGGCGTTTACAGGGGCAGATACGCAGTATTTT. It yields the protein CASSLAFTGADTQYF.

V gene TRBV7-9 combines with J gene TRBJ1-2; 7 bases are a match to TRBD1. V shed 5 bases and J 3 bases; nucleotides not matched to a gene: 3. The germline gives CDR1 SEHNR, CDR2 FQNEAQ (reference sequence). The CDR3 consists of 13 residues. The CDR3 loop reads CASSATGDYGYTF. CDR3 in DNA: TGTGCCAGCAGCGCCACAGGGGACTATGGCTACACCTTC.

V is TRBV6-1 and J is TRBJ1-2, with a weak D call TRBD1 (5 bases). Trimming pared 2 bases from V and 3 bases from J, leaving 13 bases between. The CDR3 spans 15 residues. Germline CDR1 and CDR2: MNHNS and SASEGT. The CDR3 protein is CASSEYRGGYYGYTF. The CDR3 nucleotides read TGTGCCAGCAGTGAATACCGGGGGGGGTACTATGGCTACACCTTC.